This is a list of T cell receptor beta chains from one sample in a study of blood T cells in healthy people across ages. TCRdb passed the 5' RACE reads through MiXCR, listing each CDR3 protein once. This sample has about 800,000 distinct CDR3 sequences; 25% occur once, and the top ten carry approximately 3.7%. These same records also appear under a second study, on T cells of mothers and their children.

The specimen was blood. Source of these receptors: a boy younger than 18 in good health. Each CDR3 is given with its conserved first and last residue. D genes are given only for firm matches. Rows may omit the clone size; those that give it use once, few, many or a size class.

cdr3_aa: CSATTVNTEAFF; cdr3_nt: TGCAGCGCAACAACAGTGAACACTGAAGCTTTCTTT; j_call: TRBJ1-1; d_call: -; clone_size: -; v_call: TRBV29-1
cdr3_aa: CASSSGAGRNYEQYF; cdr3_nt: TGCGCCAGCAGCTCCGGGGCGGGACGGAACTACGAGCAGTACTTC; j_call: TRBJ2-7; d_call: -; clone_size: few; v_call: TRBV5-1
cdr3_aa: CSARSSSGTYNEQFF; cdr3_nt: TGCAGTGCTAGATCTTCTAGCGGAACCTACAATGAGCAGTTCTTC; j_call: TRBJ2-1; d_call: TRBD2; clone_size: -; v_call: TRBV20-1
cdr3_aa: CASSYRSSGSRSYEQYF; cdr3_nt: TGTGCCAGCAGTTACCGTTCTAGCGGGAGCCGCTCCTACGAGCAGTACTTC; j_call: TRBJ2-7; d_call: TRBD2; clone_size: -; v_call: TRBV6-5
cdr3_aa: CATSMGNSPLHF; cdr3_nt: TGCGCCACCTCAATGGGGAATTCACCCCTCCACTTT; j_call: TRBJ1-6; d_call: -; clone_size: -; v_call: TRBV10-2
cdr3_aa: CASSPQLAGVGEQYF; cdr3_nt: TGTGCCAGCAGCCCCCAACTAGCGGGAGTGGGCGAGCAGTACTTC; j_call: TRBJ2-7; d_call: TRBD2; clone_size: -; v_call: TRBV7-3
cdr3_aa: CASGLPTGGGYTF; cdr3_nt: TGTGCTAGTGGTTTGCCCACAGGGGGGGGCTACACCTTC; j_call: TRBJ1-2; d_call: TRBD1; clone_size: -; v_call: TRBV12-5
cdr3_aa: CASSLYEGVRETQYF; cdr3_nt: TGTGCCAGCAGTTTATATGAGGGAGTGCGAGAGACCCAGTACTTC; j_call: TRBJ2-5; d_call: -; clone_size: few; v_call: TRBV28
cdr3_aa: CASSPAGSNTDTQYF; cdr3_nt: TGTGCCAGCTCACCAGCAGGGTCGAACACAGATACGCAGTATTTT; j_call: TRBJ2-3; d_call: -; clone_size: few; v_call: TRBV18
cdr3_aa: CASSQVTARLNQPQHF; cdr3_nt: TGCGCCAGCAGCCAAGTGACGGCAAGACTTAATCAGCCCCAGCATTTT; j_call: TRBJ1-5; d_call: -; clone_size: -; v_call: TRBV4-1
cdr3_aa: CASSLMVAAYSYEQYF; cdr3_nt: TGCGCCAGCAGCTTGATGGTAGCGGCCTACTCCTACGAGCAGTACTTC; j_call: TRBJ2-7; d_call: -; clone_size: -; v_call: TRBV5-1
cdr3_aa: CSARVTGSRGSSSLGEKLFF; cdr3_nt: TGCAGTGCTAGAGTGACCGGAAGCAGGGGGTCCTCTTCTTTAGGCGAAAAACTGTTTTTT; j_call: TRBJ1-4; d_call: TRBD1; clone_size: -; v_call: TRBV20-1
cdr3_aa: CASSNGQDKDTQYF; cdr3_nt: TGTGCCAGCAGCAACGGACAGGATAAGGATACGCAGTATTTT; j_call: TRBJ2-3; d_call: -; clone_size: -; v_call: TRBV21-1
cdr3_aa: CASRSDSNQPHEQFF; cdr3_nt: TGTGCCAGCAGGTCGGACAGCAACCAGCCCCATGAGCAGTTCTTC; j_call: TRBJ2-1; d_call: -; clone_size: many; v_call: TRBV7-9
cdr3_aa: CASRLAGGPETQYF; cdr3_nt: TGTGCCAGCAGGCTAGCGGGAGGCCCAGAGACCCAGTACTTC; j_call: TRBJ2-5; d_call: TRBD2; clone_size: -; v_call: TRBV5-6
cdr3_aa: CSVETGQGYTF; cdr3_nt: TGCAGCGTTGAAACAGGGCAAGGCTACACCTTC; j_call: TRBJ1-2; d_call: -; clone_size: few; v_call: TRBV29-1
cdr3_aa: CATGEGAWQPQHF; cdr3_nt: TGTGCCACGGGGGAGGGGGCTTGGCAGCCCCAGCATTTT; j_call: TRBJ1-5; d_call: TRBD1; clone_size: -; v_call: TRBV15
cdr3_aa: CATSETRLAGADTQYF; cdr3_nt: TGTGCCACCAGTGAAACTCGACTAGCGGGAGCAGATACGCAGTATTTT; j_call: TRBJ2-3; d_call: TRBD2; clone_size: few; v_call: TRBV24-1
cdr3_aa: CASSKPGVHQPQHF; cdr3_nt: TGTGCCAGCAGTAAACCGGGGGTTCATCAGCCCCAGCATTTT; j_call: TRBJ1-5; d_call: -; clone_size: -; v_call: TRBV12-3/TRBV12-4
cdr3_aa: CSVLGGARQETQYF; cdr3_nt: TGCAGCGTTTTGGGGGGGGCGCGTCAAGAGACCCAGTACTTC; j_call: TRBJ2-5; d_call: -; clone_size: -; v_call: TRBV29-1
cdr3_aa: CASSLPGLAGYF; cdr3_nt: TGTGCCAGCAGCTTACCGGGACTAGCAGGATACTTC; j_call: TRBJ2-5; d_call: TRBD2; clone_size: -; v_call: TRBV7-2
cdr3_aa: CSVESPELAKNIQYF; cdr3_nt: TGCAGCGTTGAGTCTCCTGAACTAGCCAAAAACATTCAGTACTTC; j_call: TRBJ2-4; d_call: -; clone_size: few; v_call: TRBV29-1
cdr3_aa: CASSPARALSFLAKNIQYF; cdr3_nt: TGTGCCAGCAGTCCCGCCCGGGCACTAAGTTTTTTAGCCAAAAACATTCAGTACTTC; j_call: TRBJ2-4; d_call: -; clone_size: -; v_call: TRBV12-3/TRBV12-4
cdr3_aa: CATSIRGTGELFF; cdr3_nt: TGTGCCACCAGCATCAGAGGCACCGGGGAGCTGTTTTTT; j_call: TRBJ2-2; d_call: -; clone_size: few; v_call: TRBV15
cdr3_aa: CASSADRGRETQYF; cdr3_nt: TGTGCCAGCAGCGCGGACAGGGGGCGGGAGACCCAGTACTTC; j_call: TRBJ2-5; d_call: TRBD1; clone_size: many; v_call: TRBV7-2
cdr3_aa: CASSLTGLPSYNEQFF; cdr3_nt: TGCGCCAGCAGCCTAACGGGACTCCCTTCCTACAATGAGCAGTTCTTC; j_call: TRBJ2-1; d_call: -; clone_size: few; v_call: TRBV5-1
cdr3_aa: CSVELFAGEQYF; cdr3_nt: TGCAGCGTTGAACTGTTCGCAGGCGAGCAGTACTTC; j_call: TRBJ2-7; d_call: -; clone_size: -; v_call: TRBV29-1
cdr3_aa: CASSSGQGFNAEAFF; cdr3_nt: TGTGCCAGCAGTTCTGGACAGGGTTTTAACGCTGAAGCTTTCTTT; j_call: TRBJ1-1; d_call: TRBD1; clone_size: -; v_call: TRBV28
cdr3_aa: CASSEGWNTGELFF; cdr3_nt: TGTGCCAGCAGCGAGGGCTGGAACACCGGGGAGCTGTTTTTT; j_call: TRBJ2-2; d_call: -; clone_size: -; v_call: TRBV11-2
cdr3_aa: CASSVPGRGGGTEAFF; cdr3_nt: TGTGCCAGCAGCGTACCGGGACGAGGAGGTGGAACTGAAGCTTTCTTT; j_call: TRBJ1-1; d_call: -; clone_size: few; v_call: TRBV3-1
cdr3_aa: CASSTLTSGRDKNIRYF; cdr3_nt: TGTGCCAGCAGCACCTTAACTAGCGGGAGGGACAAAAACATTCGGTACTTC; j_call: TRBJ2-4; d_call: -; clone_size: few; v_call: TRBV21-1
cdr3_aa: CSATPRNTEAFF; cdr3_nt: TGCAGTGCAACCCCCAGGAACACTGAAGCTTTCTTT; j_call: TRBJ1-1; d_call: -; clone_size: -; v_call: TRBV20-1
cdr3_aa: CASSSPLTNPPETQYF; cdr3_nt: TGTGCCAGCAGCTCCCCTTTAACAAATCCCCCGGAGACCCAGTACTTC; j_call: TRBJ2-5; d_call: -; clone_size: -; v_call: TRBV11-2
cdr3_aa: CSAKARDSSYEQYF; cdr3_nt: TGCAGTGCTAAGGCCCGGGACTCCTCCTACGAGCAGTACTTC; j_call: TRBJ2-7; d_call: -; clone_size: few; v_call: TRBV20-1
cdr3_aa: CASSSQGQLPQDSYNEQFF; cdr3_nt: TGCGCCAGCAGCTCACAAGGACAGTTGCCCCAGGACTCCTACAATGAGCAGTTCTTC; j_call: TRBJ2-1; d_call: -; clone_size: -; v_call: TRBV5-1
cdr3_aa: CASSRESTDTQYF; cdr3_nt: TGTGCCAGCAGCAGGGAGAGCACAGATACGCAGTATTTT; j_call: TRBJ2-3; d_call: -; clone_size: -; v_call: TRBV7-3
cdr3_aa: CASSDRGATGELFF; cdr3_nt: TGTGCCAGCAGCGACAGGGGGGCGACCGGGGAGCTGTTTTTT; j_call: TRBJ2-2; d_call: TRBD1; clone_size: -; v_call: TRBV9
cdr3_aa: CASTRKAGNGYTF; cdr3_nt: TGTGCCAGCACTAGGAAGGCAGGGAATGGCTACACCTTC; j_call: TRBJ1-2; d_call: -; clone_size: -; v_call: TRBV6-5
cdr3_aa: CASSPWTGGPSQPQHF; cdr3_nt: TGTGCCAGCAGCCCCTGGACAGGGGGACCTAGTCAGCCCCAGCATTTT; j_call: TRBJ1-5; d_call: TRBD1; clone_size: few; v_call: TRBV7-9
cdr3_aa: CASSPRDSYSYEQYF; cdr3_nt: TGTGCCAGCAGCCCCCGGGACAGTTACTCCTACGAGCAGTACTTC; j_call: TRBJ2-7; d_call: TRBD1; clone_size: few; v_call: TRBV6-2/TRBV6-3
cdr3_aa: CASSWPLWGADEKLFF; cdr3_nt: TGTGCCAGCAGCTGGCCCTTGTGGGGTGCCGATGAAAAACTGTTTTTT; j_call: TRBJ1-4; d_call: -; clone_size: few; v_call: TRBV7-2
cdr3_aa: CASSDYRDDGELFF; cdr3_nt: TGTGCCAGCAGCGACTACAGGGACGACGGGGAGCTGTTTTTT; j_call: TRBJ2-2; d_call: -; clone_size: -; v_call: TRBV2
cdr3_aa: CASSQDAMNTEAFF; cdr3_nt: TGTGCCAGCAGCCAAGACGCCATGAACACTGAAGCTTTCTTT; j_call: TRBJ1-1; d_call: -; clone_size: once; v_call: TRBV14
cdr3_aa: CSARVLKGARKETQYF; cdr3_nt: TGCAGTGCTAGAGTTTTGAAAGGGGCAAGGAAAGAGACCCAGTACTTC; j_call: TRBJ2-5; d_call: -; clone_size: few; v_call: TRBV20-1
cdr3_aa: CASSLIRRGTSNEQFF; cdr3_nt: TGTGCCAGCAGCTTAATTCGGCGGGGCACATCCAATGAGCAGTTCTTC; j_call: TRBJ2-1; d_call: -; clone_size: -; v_call: TRBV7-2
cdr3_aa: CASSNPGQGARVEQFF; cdr3_nt: TGTGCCAGTAGTAACCCCGGACAGGGGGCGCGGGTTGAGCAGTTCTTC; j_call: TRBJ2-1; d_call: TRBD1; clone_size: once; v_call: TRBV19
cdr3_aa: CSFQRAGAPRTQYF; cdr3_nt: TGCAGCTTCCAGAGGGCGGGGGCGCCGCGTACGCAGTATTTT; j_call: TRBJ2-3; d_call: -; clone_size: -; v_call: TRBV29-1
cdr3_aa: CASSASSYNEQFF; cdr3_nt: TGTGCCAGCAGTGCTAGCTCCTACAATGAGCAGTTCTTC; j_call: TRBJ2-1; d_call: -; clone_size: many; v_call: TRBV9
cdr3_aa: CTGTSGATSYNEQFF; cdr3_nt: TGCACCGGGACTAGCGGGGCTACTTCCTACAATGAGCAGTTCTTC; j_call: TRBJ2-1; d_call: TRBD2; clone_size: -; v_call: TRBV20-1
cdr3_aa: CASSTWTGIQETQYF; cdr3_nt: TGTGCCAGCAGCACCTGGACAGGGATACAAGAGACCCAGTACTTC; j_call: TRBJ2-5; d_call: TRBD1; clone_size: many; v_call: TRBV7-9
cdr3_aa: CASSAGKGLIWQPQHF; cdr3_nt: TGTGCCAGCAGTGCGGGGAAAGGGCTTATATGGCAGCCCCAGCATTTT; j_call: TRBJ1-5; d_call: -; clone_size: -; v_call: TRBV6-2/TRBV6-3
cdr3_aa: CASSLVAFGGPGYTF; cdr3_nt: TGTGCCAGCAGCTTAGTAGCCTTCGGGGGGCCTGGCTACACCTTC; j_call: TRBJ1-2; d_call: -; clone_size: few; v_call: TRBV7-2
cdr3_aa: CSVEQVDSNEQFF; cdr3_nt: TGCAGCGTTGAACAGGTCGACTCCAATGAGCAGTTCTTC; j_call: TRBJ2-1; d_call: -; clone_size: -; v_call: TRBV29-1
cdr3_aa: CASSPPGHEKLFF; cdr3_nt: TGCGCCAGCAGCCCCCCGGGCCACGAAAAACTGTTTTTT; j_call: TRBJ1-4; d_call: -; clone_size: -; v_call: TRBV5-1
cdr3_aa: CASSLSRPGLEDEQFF; cdr3_nt: TGTGCCAGCAGCTTAAGTCGGCCGGGGCTCGAGGATGAGCAGTTCTTC; j_call: TRBJ2-1; d_call: -; clone_size: few; v_call: TRBV7-3